One sample yielded the 28 T cell receptor beta chains listed below, sequenced in a study of blood T cells in healthy people across ages. It was with a sample-barcoded 5' primer and a J-beta primer mix that a second PCR of about 6 to 11 cycles was run. TCRdb re-derived calls from the 5' RACE reads in MiXCR, one entry per CDR3 protein. This repertoire shows some 1.8 million distinct CDR3 sequences, about 39% found once; its top ten account for roughly 24%. The sample taken for sequencing was blood. The receptors were sampled from a human donor in good health.

This chain joins TRBV5-5 and TRBJ2-7, with TRBD2 matching 10 bases. V was pared by 2 bases and J by 4 bases, with 15 bases of the junction left unmatched. Germline CDR1 and CDR2: SGHKS and YYEKEE (reference sequence). CDR3 length: 18 residues. CDR3 coding DNA: TGTGCCAGCAGCTTCCTTCCGGGACTAGCGCGGGTTGGATACGAGCAGTACTTC. Protein: CASSFLPGLARVGYEQYF. Full variable domain (rest looked up from reference TRBV5-5 and TRBJ2-7): DAGVTQSPTHLIKTRGQQVTLRCSPISGHKSVSWYQQVLGQGPQFIFQYYEKEERGRGNFPDRFSARQFPNYSSELNVNALLLGDSALYLCASSFLPGLARVGYEQYFGPGTRLTVT.

This clonotype has a handful of counts. V usage is TRBV11-2 and J usage is TRBJ2-5; 7 bases are a match to TRBD2. Germline CDR1 is SGHAT and CDR2 is FQNNGV. J gave up 0 bases and V 4 bases, and 5 bases lay outside the gene matches. The CDR3 extends over 15 amino acids. The CDR3 DNA reads as TGTGCCAGCAGCTGGCCCAGCGGGGACCAAGAGACCCAGTACTTC. Amino acid sequence: CASSWPSGDQETQYF.

This clonotype is a singleton in its sample. The chain combines TRBV5-1 with TRBJ1-2, with TRBD1 matching 7 bases. Germline V CDR1 and CDR2: SGHRS, YFSETQ. This CDR3 contains 15 residues. Losses at the gene ends were 0 bases for V and 4 bases for J; bases not matched to a gene: 6. The chain's CDR3 is CASSLALTGTYGYTF. The CDR3 DNA reads as TGCGCCAGCAGCTTGGCCCTGACAGGGACCTATGGCTACACCTTC. Full variable domain (remainder filled in from reference TRBV5-1 and TRBJ1-2): KAGVTQTPRYLIKTRGQQVTLSCSPISGHRSVSWYQQTPGQGLQFLFEYFSETQRNKGNFPGRFSGRQFSNSRSEMNVSTLELGDSALYLCASSLALTGTYGYTFGSGTRLTVV.

This rearrangement joins TRBV7-2 to TRBJ1-2; the D is unclear. V was shortened by 1 base and J by 1 base, with 10 bases between the two germline ends. The CDR3 is 15 residues long. Germline V CDR1 and CDR2: SGHTA, FQGNSA. DNA of the CDR3: TGTGCCAGCAGCTTAGTCGTGGCAGTTAACTATGGCTACACCTTC. This codes for CASSLVVAVNYGYTF.

This CDR3 is CSARPQVYRETQYF. The CDR3 nucleotides are TGCAGTGCTCGACCCCAGGTGTACCGAGAGACCCAGTACTTC. The chain links TRBV20-1 to TRBJ2-5, with unresolved D. The V gene lost 5 bases and the J gene lost 4 bases, with 17 bases spanning the gap. CDR1 is DFQATT and CDR2 is SNEGSKA in the germline V gene (reference sequence). The CDR3 loop spans 14 amino acids.

The chain links TRBV5-1 to TRBJ1-1; D uncertain. The V and J ends lost 4 bases and 5 bases respectively, with 24 bases between them. Germline values: CDR1 SGHRS, CDR2 YFSETQ. The length of the CDR3 is 17 residues. The CDR3 protein is CASSPIRDLSGGTEAFF. Written as DNA, the CDR3 is TGCGCCAGCAGCCCAATACGGGATCTTAGTGGCGGGACTGAAGCTTTCTTT. The whole variable domain, remainder taken from reference TRBV5-1 and TRBJ1-1, is KAGVTQTPRYLIKTRGQQVTLSCSPISGHRSVSWYQQTPGQGLQFLFEYFSETQRNKGNFPGRFSGRQFSNSRSEMNVSTLELGDSALYLCASSPIRDLSGGTEAFFGQGTRLTVV.

This clonotype was observed a few times. The J gene is TRBJ1-2, the V gene TRBV4-3, with TRBD1 identical over 10 bases. Germline CDR1 LGHNA, CDR2 YSLEER. The length of the CDR3 is 17 residues. Trimming cost V 2 bases and J 2 bases; bases outside gene matches: 8. CDR3 protein: CASSQRPGQGRNYGYTF. CDR3 coding DNA: TGCGCCAGCAGCCAACGACCGGGACAGGGGAGGAACTATGGCTACACCTTC.

The chain has TRBV5-1 and TRBJ1-2, with TRBD1 matching over 9 bases. CDR1 is SGHRS, CDR2 YFSETQ, per germline. The ends lost 5 bases at V and 4 bases at J; junction bases unmatched: 3. This CDR3 has 13 residues. The CDR3 protein is CASRGQGAYGYTF. CDR3 DNA: TGCGCCAGCAGGGGACAGGGTGCCTATGGCTACACCTTC.

Turning to this clonotype: The junction and the germline gene differ at one end; a read error may be behind it. V is TRBV2 and J is TRBJ2-1; 9 bases line up with TRBD1. The CDR3 is made up of 11 amino acids. CDR1 SNHLY and CDR2 FYNNEI come from the germline V gene. The DNA of the CDR3 is TGTGTCAGCAGAGACAGGGGGGAGCAGTTCTTC. The encoded protein is CVSRDRGEQFF.

This clonotype has a handful of counts. This chain links TRBV27 with TRBJ2-4, with D perhaps matching TRBD2 (6 bases). This CDR3 contains 15 residues. Trimming left V 6 bases short and J 4 bases short, with 16 bases between. The germline V gene has CDR1 MNHEY and CDR2 SMNVEV (reference sequence). In DNA form, the CDR3 reads TGTGCCAGCAGCGCCTCCGGGGGAACAAAAAACATTCAGTACTTC. Encoded protein: CASSASGGTKNIQYF.

V gene TRBV28 combines with J gene TRBJ2-4; the match to TRBD1 covers 10 bases. The V gene's germline CDR1 is MDHEN and CDR2 SYDVKM. J gave up 8 bases and V 2 bases, and 9 bases lay outside the gene matches. This CDR3 comprises 16 residues. CDR3 DNA sequence: TGTGCCAGCAGTTTAGTTCGGGGACAGGGGTGGCACATTCAGTACTTC. It is translated as CASSLVRGQGWHIQYF.

This clonotype was detected a few times. This chain joins TRBV4-1 and TRBJ2-7; D may correspond to TRBD1 or TRBD2 (6 bases each). The CDR3 spans 16 residues. V lost 1 base and J lost 4, with 17 bases in between. CDR1 is MGHRA and CDR2 is YSYEKL in the germline V gene. The CDR3 nucleotides are TGCGCCAGCAGCCAAGGGGTAGGGGGAGGTTCTTACGAGCAGTACTTC. It codes for CASSQGVGGGSYEQYF.

The chain has TRBV4-2 and TRBJ1-1; perhaps TRBD1 as D (6 bases). Trimming removed 0 bases from V and 11 bases from J, with 13 bases in between. This CDR3 has 13 residues. CDR1 is LGHNA, CDR2 YNFKEQ, per germline. CDR3 sequence: CASSQDRGLDAFF. CDR3 bases: TGTGCCAGCAGCCAAGATAGGGGGTTGGACGCTTTCTTT.

The chain joins TRBV29-1 to TRBJ2-3; no clear D. The CDR3 contains 12 residues. Trimming left V 4 bases short and J 2 bases short, with 7 bases between. The germline gives CDR1 SQVTM, CDR2 ANQGSEA. CDR3 protein: CSVGSVTDTQYF. DNA of the CDR3: TGCAGCGTTGGATCTGTCACAGATACGCAGTATTTT.

The chain uses TRBV10-3 and TRBJ2-5; no clear D. The ends were cut back, 3 bases at V and 1 base at J, with 9 bases in the middle. The CDR3 length is 14 residues. Germline CDR1 and CDR2: ENHRY and SYGVKD. The chain's CDR3 is CAISDKDVQETQYF. As DNA, the CDR3 is TGTGCCATCAGTGACAAGGATGTCCAAGAGACCCAGTACTTC.

The V call is TRBV5-6, the J call TRBJ2-1; 9 nucleotides line up with TRBD2. The CDR3 is 21 residues long. V dropped 4 bases and J dropped 12; count of bases not matched to a gene: 32. Germline assignment: CDR1 SGHDT and CDR2 YYEEEE. The DNA for the CDR3 is TGTGCCAGCAGCGCGACCTCTCTAGCGGGGTACAACAATAAGGGGAGGTTTGCGCAGTTCTTC. Encoded protein: CASSATSLAGYNNKGRFAQFF.

This clonotype turned up a few times. CDR3 sequence reads: CASSYTGAGELFF. The CDR3 nucleotides read TGCGCCAGCAGCTATACCGGGGCCGGGGAGCTGTTTTTT. The chain combines TRBV5-1 with TRBJ2-2; weak D call: TRBD2 (5 bases). Germline V gene lookup returns CDR1 SGHRS and CDR2 YFSETQ. V dropped 3 bases and J dropped 6 bases, with 9 bases sitting between them. There are 13 residues in the CDR3.

The chain combines TRBV7-3 with TRBJ2-3, with 13 nucleotides matching TRBD2. Trimming at V came to 8 bases and at J to 6 bases, leaving 14 bases not matched to a gene. This CDR3 has 17 amino acids. CDR1 is SGHTA and CDR2 is FQGTGA in the germline V gene. CDR3 in DNA: TGTGCCAGCGGCTCCTGGACTAGCGGGGGCTTCGCGGATACGCAGTATTTT. Residues: CASGSWTSGGFADTQYF.

The chain links TRBV20-1 to TRBJ2-3; tentative D call: TRBD2 (5 bases). The germline V and J ends were trimmed by 0 bases and 3 bases, with 13 bases remaining between them. Germline loops: CDR1 DFQATT, CDR2 SNEGSKA (reference sequence). The CDR3 runs 15 residues. CDR3 region: CSARDLDGGTDTQYF. The CDR3 DNA reads TGCAGTGCTAGAGATCTGGACGGAGGAACAGATACGCAGTATTTT.

This clonotype has more than one count but fewer than ten. V is TRBV5-1 and J is TRBJ1-4; D may be TRBD1 (6 bases). The CDR3 totals 15 residues. CDR1 is SGHRS and CDR2 is YFSETQ in the germline V gene. V gave up 2 bases and J gave up 5 bases, with 13 bases separating them. The CDR3: CASSLLQGANEKLFF. The CDR3 coding sequence is TGCGCCAGCAGCTTACTACAGGGAGCAAATGAAAAACTGTTTTTT.

The chain employs TRBV12-3 or TRBV12-4 and TRBJ2-7; 14 bases fit TRBD2. The CDR3 extends over 16 amino acids. V was pared by 8 bases and J by 3 bases, with 9 bases of the junction left unmatched. CDR3 amino acids: CASGLGGLAGVYEQYF. The CDR3 DNA reads as TGTGCCAGCGGACTAGGGGGACTAGCGGGGGTCTACGAGCAGTACTTC.

This clonotype has a handful of counts. This chain uses TRBV29-1 with TRBJ2-5, with no clear D. CDR1 and CDR2 (germline): SQVTM, ANQGSEA. CDR3 length: 11 amino acids. DNA for the CDR3: TGCAGGTTCGGTTGTCAAGAGACCCAGTACTTC. It codes for CRFGCQETQYF.

This clonotype has a handful of counts. V gene TRBV2 combines with J gene TRBJ2-7, with TRBD1 identical over 8 bases. Germline loops: CDR1 SNHLY, CDR2 FYNNEI. The CDR3 is 12 amino acids. J lost 3 bases, V lost 7 bases, and 2 bases had no gene match. CDR3 coding DNA: TGTGCCAGCACGGACAGGGTCTACGAGCAGTACTTC. Its translation: CASTDRVYEQYF.

This clonotype appeared many times. J is TRBJ2-6 and V is TRBV7-6; 8 bases are a match to TRBD1. The CDR3 is 18 residues long. The germline CDR1 and CDR2 sequences are SGHVS and FNYEAQ. After removal of 4 bases from V and 0 bases from J, the junction contained 8 bases not matched to a gene. CDR3 sequence (DNA): TGTGCCAGCAGCTACGAGACAGGGGCCCCCTCTGGGGCCAACGTCCTGACTTTC. Its translation: CASSYETGAPSGANVLTF.

The chain couples TRBV27 to TRBJ2-1; no definite D call. The germline gives CDR1 MNHEY, CDR2 SMNVEV (reference sequence). This CDR3 has 13 residues. V lost 8 bases and J lost 5, with 13 bases in between. The CDR3 DNA follows: TGTGCCAGCGGTCCGCGTTACCACAATGAGCAGTTCTTC. This translates into CASGPRYHNEQFF.

The chain joins TRBV20-1 to TRBJ1-1; TRBD1 might be the D (5 bases). Germline V gives CDR1 DFQATT, CDR2 SNEGSKA (reference sequence). V was shortened by 0 bases and J by 5 bases, with 16 bases between the two germline ends. The CDR3 consists of 15 residues. CDR3 in amino acids: CSARDWSGFSTEAFF. CDR3 DNA sequence: TGCAGTGCTAGAGATTGGTCAGGGTTTAGTACTGAAGCTTTCTTT.

This clonotype was seen only a few times. The V gene is TRBV20-1, the J gene TRBJ2-1; D unclear. Germline assignment: CDR1 DFQATT and CDR2 SNEGSKA (reference sequence). V lost 5 bases, J lost 10 bases, and 9 bases lay in between. The CDR3 is 10 residues long. The CDR3 nucleotides are TGCAGTGCTGCGGACGGCGAGCAGTTCTTC. Translated: CSAADGEQFF.

The rearrangement links TRBV3-1 to TRBJ1-6, with a weak D call TRBD1 (6 bases). Germline loops: CDR1 LGHDT, CDR2 YNNKEL (reference sequence). CDR3 size: 16 residues. Trimming cost V 0 bases and J 7 bases, with 13 bases left between them. In DNA, the CDR3 is TGTGCCAGCAGCCAAGATGGGGGGGCACCAAATTCACCCCTCCACTTT. Translated, it gives CASSQDGGAPNSPLHF.